The clone carrying this T cell receptor (beta chain) was seen only once. Its antigen is as yet unknown. The record originates from a study of blood T cells in healthy people across ages. Per germline, CDR1 LGHNA and CDR2 YNFKEQ. Trimming left V 2 bases short and J 2 bases short, with 12 bases between. The CDR3 length is 15 residues. The second PCR ran about 6 to 12 cycles with a sample-barcoded 5' primer and J-beta primers. CDR3-containing paired-end reads numbered at least 2.5 million in each sample. TCRdb reanalysed the 5' RACE reads using MiXCR and keeps one entry per CDR3 protein. The profile shows about 780,000 distinct CDR3 sequences, about 47% of them singletons. Study-wide results and caveats: One million T cells yielded diversity estimates that were considered underestimates.

Healthy individuals of Caucasian origin from Russia, aged about 6 to 95, served as donors. The rearrangement links TRBV4-2 to TRBJ1-2; D ambiguous. Material for sequencing was blood. The sequence was collected from a man aged 80 or over in good health. The CDR3 is CASSQTPGQNYGYTF. The CDR3 DNA is TGTGCCAGCAGCCAAACGCCGGGCCAGAACTATGGCTACACCTTC.